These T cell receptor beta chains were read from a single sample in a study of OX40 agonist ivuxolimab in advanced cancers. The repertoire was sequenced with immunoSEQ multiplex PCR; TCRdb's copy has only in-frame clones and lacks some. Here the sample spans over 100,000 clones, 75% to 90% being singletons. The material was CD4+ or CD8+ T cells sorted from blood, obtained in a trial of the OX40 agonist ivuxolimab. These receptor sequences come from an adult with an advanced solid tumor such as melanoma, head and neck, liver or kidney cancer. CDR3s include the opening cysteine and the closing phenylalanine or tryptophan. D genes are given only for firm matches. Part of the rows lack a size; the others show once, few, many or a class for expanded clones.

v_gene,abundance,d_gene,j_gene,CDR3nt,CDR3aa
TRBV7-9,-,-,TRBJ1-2,TGTGCCGCGGGCGGGCTGGGCTACACCTTC,CAAGGLGYTF
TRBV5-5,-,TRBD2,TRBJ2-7,TGTGCCAGCAGCTGGACGGGAGGAGTCGAGCAGTACTTC,CASSWTGGVEQYF
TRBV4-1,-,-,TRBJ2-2,TGCGCCAGCAGCCAAGGAACGATGGGCACCGGGGAGCTGTTTTTT,CASSQGTMGTGELFF
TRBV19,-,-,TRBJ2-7,TGTGCCAGTAGTATAGATGTCAGGACCTACGAGCAGTACTTC,CASSIDVRTYEQYF
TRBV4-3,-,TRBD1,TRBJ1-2,TGCGCCAGCAGCCAAGGTTACAGGGGGAGCTACACCTTC,CASSQGYRGSYTF
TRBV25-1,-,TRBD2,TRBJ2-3,TGTGCCAGCAGTGAGGGACTAGCGGGGGGGAGTAGCACAGATACGCAGTATTTT,CASSEGLAGGSSTDTQYF
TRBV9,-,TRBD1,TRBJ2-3,TGTGCCAGCAGCGTACTGGGGACAGGGGTGACAGATACGCAGTATTTT,CASSVLGTGVTDTQYF
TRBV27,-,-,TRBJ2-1,TGTGCCAGCAGTTTACGCGGGGAATCCTACAATGAGCAGTTCTTC,CASSLRGESYNEQFF
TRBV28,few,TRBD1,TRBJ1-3,TGTGCCAGCAGCCCCGGGACAGCCTCGGGAAACACCATATATTTT,CASSPGTASGNTIYF
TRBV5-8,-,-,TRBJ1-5,TGTGCCAGCCTTGTCCCAGGCCGACAGCCCCAGCATTTT,CASLVPGRQPQHF
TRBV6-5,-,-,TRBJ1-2,TGTGCCAGCAGAACCATCTATGACAGCTATGGCTACACCTTC,CASRTIYDSYGYTF
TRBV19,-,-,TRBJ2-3,TGTGCCAGTACTGGGGTTGCCACAGATACGCAGTATTTT,CASTGVATDTQYF
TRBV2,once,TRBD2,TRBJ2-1,TGTGCCAGGACTAGCAGTTTAGCGCAGAGCTCCTACAATGAGCAGTTCTTC,CARTSSLAQSSYNEQFF
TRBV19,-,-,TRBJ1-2,TGTGCCAGTAGTATGGAAGGGTACTATGGCTACACCTTC,CASSMEGYYGYTF
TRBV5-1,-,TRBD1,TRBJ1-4,TGCGCCAGCAGCTTGGGGGGACAGGGAGGCGAAAAACTGTTTTTT,CASSLGGQGGEKLFF
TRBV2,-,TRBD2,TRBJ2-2,TGTGCCAGCAGTGCCCTGACTAGCGGGGGGTCCGGGGAGCTGTTTTTT,CASSALTSGGSGELFF
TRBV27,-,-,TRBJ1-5,TGTGCCAGCAGTCTGGGGTATAGCAATCAGCCCCAGCATTTT,CASSLGYSNQPQHF
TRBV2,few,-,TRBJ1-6,TGTGCCAGCAGTGCTGACATTCATAATTCACCCCTCCACTTT,CASSADIHNSPLHF
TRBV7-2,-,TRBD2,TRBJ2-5,TGTGCCAGCTGGGGGGGAACAGCGCTAGGGGAGACCCAGTACTTC,CASWGGTALGETQYF
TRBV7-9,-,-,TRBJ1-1,TGTGCCAGCAGCGCGGCCCCGGGGGGCGGGGGGGCCCAAAACACTGAAGCTTTCTTT,CASSAAPGGGGAQNTEAFF
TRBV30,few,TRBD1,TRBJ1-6,TGTGCCTGGACACCTCAGGGGGATTCACCCCTCCACTTT,CAWTPQGDSPLHF
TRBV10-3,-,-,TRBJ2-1,TGTGCCACCAACCCGGGTGGACTATCCAATGAGCAGTTCTTC,CATNPGGLSNEQFF
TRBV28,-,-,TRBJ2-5,TGTGCCAGCAGTTCTGGTCAGCTACAAGAGACCCAGTACTTC,CASSSGQLQETQYF
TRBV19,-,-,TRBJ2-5,TGTGCCAGTAGTCGTGCTGGGGGGGCCCAGGAGACCCAGTACTTC,CASSRAGGAQETQYF
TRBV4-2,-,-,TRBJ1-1,TGTGCCAGCAGCTTGACAGGTACGAACACTGAAGCTTTCTTT,CASSLTGTNTEAFF
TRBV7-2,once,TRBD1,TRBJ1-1,TGTGCCAGCAGCCCTGGACAGGGTGTGAGGAACACTGAAGCTTTCTTT,CASSPGQGVRNTEAFF
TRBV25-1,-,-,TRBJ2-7,TGTGCCAGCGGGGGGAACAGCTACGAGCAGTACTTC,CASGGNSYEQYF
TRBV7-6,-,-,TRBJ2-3,TGTGCCAGCAGCGGACCTGGGGTAGGGGGATACCGCACAGATACGCAGTATTTT,CASSGPGVGGYRTDTQYF
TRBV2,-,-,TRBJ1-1,TGTGCCAGCAGTGAGTGGAACACTGAAGCTTTCTTT,CASSEWNTEAFF
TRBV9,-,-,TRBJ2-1,TGTGCCAGCAGCTTACGAGGGAGAGAAGACTACAATGAGCAGTTCTTC,CASSLRGREDYNEQFF
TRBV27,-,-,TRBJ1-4,TGTGCCAGCACCTCCTCTAATGAAAAACTGTTTTTT,CASTSSNEKLFF
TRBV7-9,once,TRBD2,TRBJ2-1,TGTGCCAGCAGCCTCGGCCCCGGAGCGGGGGGGAACAATGAGCAGTTCTTC,CASSLGPGAGGNNEQFF
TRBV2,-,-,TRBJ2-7,TGTGCCAGCAGTGAAAGGGGCTACGAGCAGTGCTTC,CASSERGYEQCF
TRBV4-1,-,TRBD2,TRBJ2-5,TGCGCCAGCAGCCAAGACGGTAGCGGGGGGGCAGAGACCCAGTACTTC,CASSQDGSGGAETQYF
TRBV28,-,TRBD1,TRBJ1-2,TGTGCCAGCAGTCCAGGGGGCTCGTGGGGCTACACCTTC,CASSPGGSWGYTF
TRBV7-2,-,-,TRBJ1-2,TGTGCCAGCAGCTTAAATGCGGGCCTTGGCTACACCTTC,CASSLNAGLGYTF
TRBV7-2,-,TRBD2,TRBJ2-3,TGTGCCAGCAGCCCTTCCGGGGGGTACTACACAGATACGCAGTATTTT,CASSPSGGYYTDTQYF
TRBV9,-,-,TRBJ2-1,TGTGCCAGCAGCGTAGGTGGGGCGCTGAATGAGCAGTTCTTC,CASSVGGALNEQFF
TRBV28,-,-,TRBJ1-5,TGTGCCAGCAGCGGTAGTGGTTGGTCCAATCAGCCCCAGCATTTT,CASSGSGWSNQPQHF
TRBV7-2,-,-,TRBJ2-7,TGTGCCAGCAGCTTAGAGGTCCCAGGAACCCTGCTATACTACGAGCAGTACTTC,CASSLEVPGTLLYYEQYF
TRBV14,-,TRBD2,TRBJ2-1,TGTGCCAGCAGCCAAGTTAGCGGGGGAAGGGGCTCGGAGTTCTTC,CASSQVSGGRGSEFF
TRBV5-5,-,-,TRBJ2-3,TGTGCCAGCAGCAGCACAGATACGCAGTATTTT,CASSSTDTQYF
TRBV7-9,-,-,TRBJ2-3,TGTGCCAGCGGACTACTAGCAGATACGCAGTATTTT,CASGLLADTQYF
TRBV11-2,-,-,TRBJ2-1,TGTGCCAGCAGCTTAGAGGTTGCTGAGCAGTTCTTC,CASSLEVAEQFF
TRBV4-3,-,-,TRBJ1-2,TGCGCCAGCAGCCAAGACAGGCAATATGGCTACACCTTC,CASSQDRQYGYTF
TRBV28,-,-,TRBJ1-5,TGTGCCGAAAATACAGGAACAAATCAGCCCCAGCATTTT,CAENTGTNQPQHF
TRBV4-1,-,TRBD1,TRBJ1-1,TGCGCCAGCAGCCCTCACTTACAGGGGGCGGAAGCTTTCTTT,CASSPHLQGAEAFF
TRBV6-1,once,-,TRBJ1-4,TGTGCCAGCAGGGAAGACAGGCTTAATGAAAAACTGTTTTTT,CASREDRLNEKLFF
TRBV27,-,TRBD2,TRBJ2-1,TGTGCCAGCAGTTTGGCAGCGGGGTTCAATGAGCAGTTCTTC,CASSLAAGFNEQFF
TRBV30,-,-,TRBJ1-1,TGTGCCTGGAGTTGGCCCCCAACCGACAGGAACACTGAAGCTTTCTTT,CAWSWPPTDRNTEAFF
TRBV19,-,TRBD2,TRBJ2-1,TGTGCCAGTAGTATCGAACTAGCGAATGAGCAGTTCTTC,CASSIELANEQFF
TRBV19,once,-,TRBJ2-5,TGTGCCAGTAGTATACAGGGGCCGGGGGAGACCCAGTACTTC,CASSIQGPGETQYF
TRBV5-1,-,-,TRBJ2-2,TGCGCCAGCAGCATCATCGCGAACACCGGGGAGCTGTTTTTT,CASSIIANTGELFF
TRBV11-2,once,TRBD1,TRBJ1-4,TGTGCCAGCAGCAATCGGACAGGCCCTAATGAAAAACTGTTTTTT,CASSNRTGPNEKLFF
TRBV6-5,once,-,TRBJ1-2,TGTGCCAGCAGTCTTATTAGCCGTAGGGACTATGGCTACACCTTC,CASSLISRRDYGYTF
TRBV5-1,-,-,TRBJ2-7,TGCGCCAGCAGCATTCAGGGTGAGCAGTACTTC,CASSIQGEQYF
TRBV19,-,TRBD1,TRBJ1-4,TGTGCCAGTAGTAGTGGACAGGTTGAAAAACTGTTTTTT,CASSSGQVEKLFF
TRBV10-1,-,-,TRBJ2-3,TGCGCCAGCAGTGGACCCAGGGTTCCCCCCAATACCGATACGCAGTATTTT,CASSGPRVPPNTDTQYF
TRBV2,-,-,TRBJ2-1,TGTGCCAGCAGCGTTGCGGGACAGTACAATGAGCAGTTCTTC,CASSVAGQYNEQFF
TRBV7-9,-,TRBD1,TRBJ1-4,TGTGCCAGCAGCCCCCCGGGACAGGGATATGAAAAACTGTTTTTT,CASSPPGQGYEKLFF